This T cell receptor (beta chain) was observed in a study of blood T cell repertoires in COVID-19. Some clones are missing from TCRdb's copy, which holds only in-frame ones; the method was immunoSEQ multiplex PCR. The sample holds hundreds of thousands of clones, about 82% seen once. Per the germline V gene, CDR1 is SGHNT and CDR2 is YENEEA. V shed 3 bases, J shed 6 bases, and the junction held 3 bases outside the gene matches. CDR3 size: 14 residues. The sequence was obtained from a woman aged 45 to 65 with active or convalescent COVID-19. V and J are TRBV11-3 and TRBJ2-1; TRBD1 aligns across 9 bases. Sequenced sample: peripheral blood. CDR3: CASSLGQGSNEQFF. In DNA, the CDR3 is TGTGCCAGCAGCTTGGGACAGGGAAGCAATGAGCAGTTCTTC.